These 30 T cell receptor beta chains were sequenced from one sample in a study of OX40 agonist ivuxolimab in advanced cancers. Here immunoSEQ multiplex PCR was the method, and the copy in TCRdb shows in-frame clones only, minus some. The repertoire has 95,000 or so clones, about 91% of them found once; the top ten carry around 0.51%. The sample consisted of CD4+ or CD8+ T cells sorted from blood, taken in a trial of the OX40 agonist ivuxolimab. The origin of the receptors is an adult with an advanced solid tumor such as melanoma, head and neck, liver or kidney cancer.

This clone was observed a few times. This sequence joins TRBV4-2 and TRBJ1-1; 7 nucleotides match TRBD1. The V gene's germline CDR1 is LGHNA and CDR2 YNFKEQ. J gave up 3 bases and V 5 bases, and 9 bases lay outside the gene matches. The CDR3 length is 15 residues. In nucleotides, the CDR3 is TGTGCCAGCAGCGCATCCGGGACAGTCGACACTGAAGCTTTCTTT. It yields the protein CASSASGTVDTEAFF.

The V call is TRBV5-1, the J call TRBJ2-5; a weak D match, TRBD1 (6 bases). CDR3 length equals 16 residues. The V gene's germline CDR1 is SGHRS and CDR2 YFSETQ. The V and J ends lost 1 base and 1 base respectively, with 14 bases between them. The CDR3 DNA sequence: TGCGCCAGCAGCTTGTTGGCAGGGGCCGTCCAAGAGACCCAGTACTTC. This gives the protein CASSLLAGAVQETQYF.

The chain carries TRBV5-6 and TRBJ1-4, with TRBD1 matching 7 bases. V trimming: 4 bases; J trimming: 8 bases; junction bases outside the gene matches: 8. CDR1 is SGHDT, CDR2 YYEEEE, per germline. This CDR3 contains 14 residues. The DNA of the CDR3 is TGTGCCAGCAGCGTAACAGGGGAGCGCGAAAAACTGTTTTTT. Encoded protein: CASSVTGEREKLFF. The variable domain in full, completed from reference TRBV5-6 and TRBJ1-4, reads DAGVTQSPTHLIKTRGQQVTLRCSPKSGHDTVSWYQQALGQGPQFIFQYYEEEERQRGNFPDRFSGHQFPNYSSELNVNALLLGDSALYLCASSVTGEREKLFFGSGTQLSVL.

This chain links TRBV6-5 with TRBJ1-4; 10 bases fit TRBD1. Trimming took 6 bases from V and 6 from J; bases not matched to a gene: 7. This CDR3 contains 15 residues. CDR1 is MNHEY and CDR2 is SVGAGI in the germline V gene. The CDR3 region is CASSRGTGADEKLFF. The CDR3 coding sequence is TGTGCCAGCAGCCGCGGGACAGGGGCCGATGAAAAACTGTTTTTT.

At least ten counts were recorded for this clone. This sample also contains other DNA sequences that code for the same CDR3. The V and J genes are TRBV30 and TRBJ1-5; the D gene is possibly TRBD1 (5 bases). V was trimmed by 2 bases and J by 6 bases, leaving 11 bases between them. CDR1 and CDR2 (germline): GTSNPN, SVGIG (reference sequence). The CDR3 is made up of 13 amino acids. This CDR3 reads CAWSKGKGQPQHF. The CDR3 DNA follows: TGTGCCTGGAGTAAGGGGAAAGGTCAGCCCCAGCATTTT.

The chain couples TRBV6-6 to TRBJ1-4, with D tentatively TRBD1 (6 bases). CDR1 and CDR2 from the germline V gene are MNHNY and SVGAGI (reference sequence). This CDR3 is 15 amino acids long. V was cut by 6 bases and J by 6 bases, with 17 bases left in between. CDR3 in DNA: TGTGCCAGCAGGTCGACAGGCATTCCATATGAAAAACTGTTTTTT. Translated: CASRSTGIPYEKLFF.

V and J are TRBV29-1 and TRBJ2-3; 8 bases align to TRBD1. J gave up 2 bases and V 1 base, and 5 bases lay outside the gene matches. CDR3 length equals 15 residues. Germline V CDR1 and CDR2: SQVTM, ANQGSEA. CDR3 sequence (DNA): TGCAGCGTTGAAGGGGGGACAGGAGCCACAGATACGCAGTATTTT. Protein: CSVEGGTGATDTQYF.

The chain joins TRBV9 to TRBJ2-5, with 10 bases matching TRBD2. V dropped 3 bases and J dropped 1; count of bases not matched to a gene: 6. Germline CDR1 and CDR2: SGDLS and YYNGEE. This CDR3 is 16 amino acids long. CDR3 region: CASSALSGGPQETQYF. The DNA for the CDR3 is TGTGCCAGCAGCGCACTTAGCGGGGGGCCCCAAGAGACCCAGTACTTC.

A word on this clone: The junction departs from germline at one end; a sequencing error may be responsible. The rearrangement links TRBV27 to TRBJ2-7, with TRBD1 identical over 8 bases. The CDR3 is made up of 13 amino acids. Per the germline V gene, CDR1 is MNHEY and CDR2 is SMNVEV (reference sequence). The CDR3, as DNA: TGTGCCAGCAGCCTACTGCCCTGGACAGGGTTCATCTTC. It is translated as CASSLLPWTGFIF.

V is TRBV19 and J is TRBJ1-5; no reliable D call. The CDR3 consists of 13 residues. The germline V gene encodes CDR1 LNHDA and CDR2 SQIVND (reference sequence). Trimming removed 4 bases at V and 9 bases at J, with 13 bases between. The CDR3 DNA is TGTGCCAGTAGTAGTCGTAGGGCTGGGCCCCAGCATTTT. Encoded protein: CASSSRRAGPQHF. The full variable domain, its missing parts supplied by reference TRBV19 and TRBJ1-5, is DGGITQSPKYLFRKEGQNVTLSCEQNLNHDAMYWYRQDPGQGLRLIYYSQIVNDFQKGDIAEGYSVSREKKESFPLTVTSAQKNPTAFYLCASSSRRAGPQHFGDGTRLSIL.

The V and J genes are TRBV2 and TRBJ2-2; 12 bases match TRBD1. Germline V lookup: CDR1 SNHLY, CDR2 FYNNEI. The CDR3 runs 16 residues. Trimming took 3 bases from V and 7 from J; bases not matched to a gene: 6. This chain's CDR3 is CASSDLGQGANGELFF. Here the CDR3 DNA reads TGTGCCAGCAGTGACTTGGGACAGGGGGCTAACGGGGAGCTGTTTTTT.

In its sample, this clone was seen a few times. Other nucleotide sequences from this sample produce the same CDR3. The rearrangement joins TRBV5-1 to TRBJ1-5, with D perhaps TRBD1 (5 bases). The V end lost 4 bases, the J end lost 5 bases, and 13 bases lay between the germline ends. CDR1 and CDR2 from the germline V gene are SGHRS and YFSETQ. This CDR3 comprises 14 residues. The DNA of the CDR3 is TGCGCCAGCAGCCTGGGGGGACGGGATCAGCCCCAGCATTTT. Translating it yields CASSLGGRDQPQHF.

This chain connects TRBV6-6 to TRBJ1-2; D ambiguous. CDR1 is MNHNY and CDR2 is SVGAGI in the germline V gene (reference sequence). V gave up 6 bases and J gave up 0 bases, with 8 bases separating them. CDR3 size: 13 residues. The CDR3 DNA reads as TGTGCCAGCAGGGAAAGAGCTAACTATGGCTACACCTTC. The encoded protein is CASRERANYGYTF.

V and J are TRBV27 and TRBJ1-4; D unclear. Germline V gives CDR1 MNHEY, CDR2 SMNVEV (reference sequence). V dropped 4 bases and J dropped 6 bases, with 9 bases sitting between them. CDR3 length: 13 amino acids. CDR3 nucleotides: TGTGCCAGCAGTTGGGTAAGGGATGAAAAACTGTTTTTT. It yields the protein CASSWVRDEKLFF.

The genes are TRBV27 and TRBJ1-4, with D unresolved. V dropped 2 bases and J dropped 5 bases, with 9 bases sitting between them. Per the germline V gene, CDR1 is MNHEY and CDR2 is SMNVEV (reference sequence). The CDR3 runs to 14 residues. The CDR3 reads CASSLRPLNEKLFF. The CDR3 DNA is TGTGCCAGCAGTTTAAGACCCCTAAATGAAAAACTGTTTTTT.

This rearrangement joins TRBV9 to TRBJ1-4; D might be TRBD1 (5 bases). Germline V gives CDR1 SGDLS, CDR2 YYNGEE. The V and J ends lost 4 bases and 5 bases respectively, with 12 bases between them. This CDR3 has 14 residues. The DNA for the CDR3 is TGTGCCAGCAGCCCCAGGGTTACCAATGAAAAACTGTTTTTT. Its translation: CASSPRVTNEKLFF.

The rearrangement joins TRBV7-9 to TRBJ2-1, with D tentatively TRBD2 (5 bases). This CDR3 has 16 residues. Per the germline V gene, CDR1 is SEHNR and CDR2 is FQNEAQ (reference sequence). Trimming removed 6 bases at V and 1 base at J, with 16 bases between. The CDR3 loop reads CASRATGVRSYNEQFF. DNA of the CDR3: TGTGCCAGCAGGGCAACCGGGGTCCGTTCCTACAATGAGCAGTTCTTC.

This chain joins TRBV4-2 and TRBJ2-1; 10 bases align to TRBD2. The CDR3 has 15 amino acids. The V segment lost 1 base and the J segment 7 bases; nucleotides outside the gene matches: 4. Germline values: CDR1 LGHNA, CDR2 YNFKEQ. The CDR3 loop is CASSQGQREGNEQFF. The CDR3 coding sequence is TGTGCCAGCAGCCAAGGGCAGCGGGAGGGGAATGAGCAGTTCTTC.

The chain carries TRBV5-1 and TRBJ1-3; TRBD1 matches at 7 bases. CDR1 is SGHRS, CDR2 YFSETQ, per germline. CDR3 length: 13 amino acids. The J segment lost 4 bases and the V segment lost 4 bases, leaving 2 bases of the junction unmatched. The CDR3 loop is CASSADRGNTIYF. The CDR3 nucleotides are TGCGCCAGCAGCGCGGACAGGGGAAACACCATATATTTT. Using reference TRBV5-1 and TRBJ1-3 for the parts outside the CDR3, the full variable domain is KAGVTQTPRYLIKTRGQQVTLSCSPISGHRSVSWYQQTPGQGLQFLFEYFSETQRNKGNFPGRFSGRQFSNSRSEMNVSTLELGDSALYLCASSADRGNTIYFGEGSWLTVV.

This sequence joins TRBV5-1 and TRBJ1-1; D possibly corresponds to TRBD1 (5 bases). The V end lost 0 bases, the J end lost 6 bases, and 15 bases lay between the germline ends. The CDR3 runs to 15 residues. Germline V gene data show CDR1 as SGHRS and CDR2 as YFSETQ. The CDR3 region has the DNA TGCGCCAGCAGCTTGGACGTCACAGGCCAATCTGAAGCTTTCTTT. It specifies CASSLDVTGQSEAFF.

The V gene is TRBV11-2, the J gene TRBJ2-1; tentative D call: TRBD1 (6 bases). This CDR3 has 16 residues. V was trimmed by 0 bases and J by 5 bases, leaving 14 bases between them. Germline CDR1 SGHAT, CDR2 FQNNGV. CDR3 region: CASSLEGAVTHNEQFF. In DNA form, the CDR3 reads TGTGCCAGCAGCTTAGAGGGGGCAGTGACACACAATGAGCAGTTCTTC. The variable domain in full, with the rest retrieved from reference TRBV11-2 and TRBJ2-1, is EAGVAQSPRYKIIEKRQSVAFWCNPISGHATLYWYQQILGQGPKLLIQFQNNGVVDDSQLPKDRFSAERLKGVDSTLKIQPAKLEDSAVYLCASSLEGAVTHNEQFFGPGTRLTVL.

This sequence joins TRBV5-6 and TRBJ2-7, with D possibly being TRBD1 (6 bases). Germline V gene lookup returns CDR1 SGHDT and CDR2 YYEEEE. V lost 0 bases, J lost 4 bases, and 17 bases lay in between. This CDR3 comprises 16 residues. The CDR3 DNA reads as TGTGCCAGCAGCTTGGTAGATGGCAGGGGAGTTTACGAGCAGTACTTC. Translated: CASSLVDGRGVYEQYF. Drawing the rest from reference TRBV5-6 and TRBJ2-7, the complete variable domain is DAGVTQSPTHLIKTRGQQVTLRCSPKSGHDTVSWYQQALGQGPQFIFQYYEEEERQRGNFPDRFSGHQFPNYSSELNVNALLLGDSALYLCASSLVDGRGVYEQYFGPGTRLTVT.

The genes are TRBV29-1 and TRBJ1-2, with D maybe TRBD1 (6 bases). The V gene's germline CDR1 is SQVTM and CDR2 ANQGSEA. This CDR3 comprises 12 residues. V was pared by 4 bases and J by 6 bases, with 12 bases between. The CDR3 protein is CSVASQGNGYTF. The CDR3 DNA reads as TGCAGCGTTGCCTCGCAGGGGAATGGCTACACCTTC.

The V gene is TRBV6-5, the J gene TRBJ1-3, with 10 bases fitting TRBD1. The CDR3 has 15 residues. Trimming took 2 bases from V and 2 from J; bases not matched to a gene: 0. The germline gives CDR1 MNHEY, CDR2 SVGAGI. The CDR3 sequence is CASSYGTGAGNTIYF. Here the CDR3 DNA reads TGTGCCAGCAGTTACGGGACAGGGGCTGGAAACACCATATATTTT.

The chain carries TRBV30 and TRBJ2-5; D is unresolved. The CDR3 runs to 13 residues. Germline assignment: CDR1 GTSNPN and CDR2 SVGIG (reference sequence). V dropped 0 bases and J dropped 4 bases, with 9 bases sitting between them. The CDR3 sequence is CAWSVKGGETQYF. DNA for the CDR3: TGTGCCTGGAGTGTAAAGGGCGGAGAGACCCAGTACTTC.

The CDR3 loop reads CASSELRDGYTF. The CDR3 nucleotides are TGTGCCAGCAGTGAACTCCGGGATGGCTACACCTTC. J is TRBJ1-2 and V is TRBV6-1; D unresolved. Germline CDR1 and CDR2: MNHNS and SASEGT. This CDR3 comprises 12 residues. Trimming removed 2 bases at V and 6 bases at J, with 7 bases between.

The CDR3 DNA is TGTGCCAGCAGCTTAAGGGACGGCTTCCAAGAGACCCAGTACTTC. Translating gives CASSLRDGFQETQYF. The chain combines TRBV11-1 with TRBJ2-5; D may correspond to TRBD1 or TRBD2 (5 bases each). The CDR3 spans 15 residues. Trimming shortened V by 2 bases and J by 1 base, and 11 bases separated the two germline ends. The germline V gene has CDR1 SGHAT and CDR2 FQDESV (reference sequence).

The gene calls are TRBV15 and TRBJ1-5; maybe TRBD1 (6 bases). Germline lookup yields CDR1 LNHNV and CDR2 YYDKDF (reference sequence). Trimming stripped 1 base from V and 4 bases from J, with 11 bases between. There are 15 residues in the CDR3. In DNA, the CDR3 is TGTGCCACCAGCAGAGGAGTAGGGGGAAATCAGCCCCAGCATTTT. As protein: CATSRGVGGNQPQHF.

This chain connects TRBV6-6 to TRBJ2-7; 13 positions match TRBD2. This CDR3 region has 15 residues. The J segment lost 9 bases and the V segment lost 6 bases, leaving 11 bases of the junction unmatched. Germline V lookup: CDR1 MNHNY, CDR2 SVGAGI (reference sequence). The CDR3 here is CASRDKGLAGSRQYF. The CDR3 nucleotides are TGTGCCAGCAGGGACAAGGGACTAGCGGGGTCGAGGCAGTACTTC.

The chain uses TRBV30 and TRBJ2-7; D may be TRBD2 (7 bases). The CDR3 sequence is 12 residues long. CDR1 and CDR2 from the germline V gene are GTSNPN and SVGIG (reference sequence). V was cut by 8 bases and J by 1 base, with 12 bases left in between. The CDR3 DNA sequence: TGTGCCCTAAGGGGGGGATCCTACGAGCAGTACTTC. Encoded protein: CALRGGSYEQYF.